This T cell receptor beta chain was sequenced for a study of blood T cell repertoires in COVID-19. Across the whole study: Acute and convalescent COVID-19 specimens originated in the United States, Italy and Spain. T cells, B-cell-depleted T cells, or PBMCs provided the cDNA or gDNA that served as material.

Looked up from germline, CDR1 is GTSNPN and CDR2 is SVGIG (reference sequence). The length of the CDR3 is 11 residues. Trimming removed 0 bases at V and 7 bases at J, with 7 bases between. This clone was seen a few times. Patients in Seattle were enrolled during active infection, then followed longitudinally. Original analysis: By means of reference gene primer amplification, nucleated cell counts were estimated. This table comes from immunoSEQ multiplex PCR, and its TCRdb copy is limited to in-frame clones, with some not included. V, J and clone size are taken as reported in that table, and D and trimming were inferred from the DNA itself. The sample records 150,000 or so clones, approximately 90% being singletons.

The sequenced sample was peripheral blood. The J gene is TRBJ2-7, the V gene TRBV30; D is ambiguous. The sequence derives from a woman between 65 and 79 years old with COVID-19, enrolled during active disease. The DNA of the CDR3 is TGTGCCTGGAGTGTAATGCGGGAGCAGTACTTC. As protein: CAWSVMREQYF.